Sequencing of this TCR beta chain was carried out in a study of T-cell reconstitution after alpha-beta-depleted transplantation in children. Germline loops: CDR1 SGHRS, CDR2 YFSETQ. V lost 6 bases and J lost 2; bases outside the gene matches: 18. CDR3 length: 18 amino acids. Whole-study findings and limits: At one year after transplant, newly produced T cells mostly accounted for T-cell counts and diversity. Expanded graft clones numbering several hundred reportedly gave rise to alpha-beta T cells about two months after transplant. Elevated TCRbeta diversity at day 60 was traced, in some patients, to surviving recipient T cells and thymic progenitors.

Library preparation (for TCRbeta) was performed with unique molecular identifiers. MiXCR, applied by TCRdb to the PCR reads, yields one record per CDR3 protein. In the table there are a few hundred thousand distinct CDR3 sequences, roughly a tenth of which are singletons. This clonotype was seen repeatedly, ten times or more. Its antigen remains unidentified. This sequence was found in a boy in the first two years of life with acute myeloid leukemia, due to receive a stem cell transplant. The V call is TRBV5-1, the J call TRBJ2-3, with 7 bases lining up with TRBD1. The source was PBMCs, collected before TCRalphabeta/CD19-depleted stem cell transplant. CDR3: CASTKGRDRAKDTDTQYF. In DNA form, the CDR3 reads TGCGCCAGCACCAAGGGTAGAGACAGGGCGAAGGACACAGATACGCAGTATTTT.